The TCR beta chain described here comes from a study of blood T cell repertoires in COVID-19. Study-wide context: Samples representing acute and convalescent COVID-19 were sourced from the United States, Italy and Spain.

The table came from immunoSEQ multiplex PCR; TCRdb's copy has only in-frame clones and leaves some out. The sample shows approximately 150,000 clones, 70% to 85% of them seen only once. Trimming stripped 1 base from V and 2 bases from J, with 13 bases between. The germline CDR1 and CDR2 sequences are MGHRA and YSYEKL. The CDR3 consists of 16 residues. Sequencing was done on a sample of peripheral blood. The clonotype was recovered from a man in his sixties with active or convalescent COVID-19. The chain combines TRBV4-1 with TRBJ2-3, with D hard to call. The CDR3 DNA sequence: TGCGCCAGCAGCCAAGCGCCCGCGGCCATCACAGATACGCAGTATTTT. This codes for CASSQAPAAITDTQYF.